This T cell receptor beta chain was profiled in a study of cytomegalovirus exposure and HLA in healthy donors. The CDR3 covers 13 residues. Trimming removed 4 bases from V and 1 base from J; junction bases left unmatched: 1. Germline CDR1 reads SGHRS; CDR2 reads YFSETQ. Amplification used 60 Vbeta primers and 13 Jbeta primers. Method: immunoSEQ multiplex PCR; TCRdb's copy keeps in-frame clones and lacks some. Here the sample spans roughly 160,000 clones, about 82% being singletons. The receptor was derived from a woman between 45 and 60 years old in good health and CMV-seropositive. The chain employs TRBV5-1 and TRBJ1-2; 7 nucleotides align to TRBD1. The sequenced sample consisted of PBMCs. The CDR3 coding sequence is TGCGCCAGCAGCCAGGGGGATAACTATGGCTACACCTTC. Translating it yields CASSQGDNYGYTF.